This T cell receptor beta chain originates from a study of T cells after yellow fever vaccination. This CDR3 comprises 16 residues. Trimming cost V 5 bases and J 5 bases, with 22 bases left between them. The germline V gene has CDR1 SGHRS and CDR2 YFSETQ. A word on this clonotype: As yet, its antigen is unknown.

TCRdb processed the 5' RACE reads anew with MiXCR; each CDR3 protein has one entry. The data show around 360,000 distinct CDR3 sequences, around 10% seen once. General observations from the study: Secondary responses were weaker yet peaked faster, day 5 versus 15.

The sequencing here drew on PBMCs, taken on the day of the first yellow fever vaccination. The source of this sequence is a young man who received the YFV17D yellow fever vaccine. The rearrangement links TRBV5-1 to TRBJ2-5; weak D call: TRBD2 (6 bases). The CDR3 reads CASRATGTPAGETQYF. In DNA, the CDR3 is TGCGCCAGCAGGGCGACCGGGACTCCCGCCGGGGAGACCCAGTACTTC.